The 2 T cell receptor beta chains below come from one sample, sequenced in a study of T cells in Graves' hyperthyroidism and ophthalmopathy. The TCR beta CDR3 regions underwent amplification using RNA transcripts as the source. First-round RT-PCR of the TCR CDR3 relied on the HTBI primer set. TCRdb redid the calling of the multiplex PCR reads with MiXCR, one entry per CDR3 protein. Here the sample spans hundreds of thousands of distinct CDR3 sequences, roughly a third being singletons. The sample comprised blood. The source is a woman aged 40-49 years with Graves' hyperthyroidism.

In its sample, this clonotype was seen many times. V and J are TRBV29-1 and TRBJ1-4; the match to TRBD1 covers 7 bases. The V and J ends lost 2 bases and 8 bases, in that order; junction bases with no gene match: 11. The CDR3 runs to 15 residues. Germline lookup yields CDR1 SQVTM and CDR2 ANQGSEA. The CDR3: CSVEKGQGDREKLFF. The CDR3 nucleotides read TGCAGCGTTGAAAAGGGGCAGGGGGATCGGGAAAAACTGTTTTTT. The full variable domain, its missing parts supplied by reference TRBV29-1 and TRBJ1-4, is SAVISQKPSRDICQRGTSLTIQCQVDSQVTMMFWYRQQPGQSLTLIATANQGSEATYESGFVIDKFPISRPNLTFSTLTVSNMSPEDSSIYLCSVEKGQGDREKLFFGSGTQLSVL.

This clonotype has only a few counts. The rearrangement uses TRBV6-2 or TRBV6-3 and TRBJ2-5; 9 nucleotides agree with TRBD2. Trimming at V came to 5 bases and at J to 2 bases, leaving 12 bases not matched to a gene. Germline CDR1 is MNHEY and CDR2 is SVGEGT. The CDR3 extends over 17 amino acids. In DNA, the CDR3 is TGTGCCAGCAGTCCCGTGGACTATAGCGGGGGACAAGAGACCCAGTACTTC. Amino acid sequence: CASSPVDYSGGQETQYF.